The T cell receptor (beta chain) under discussion was sequenced for a study of blood T cells in healthy people across ages. Study context: Using template switching, researchers captured about one barcoded beta molecule for each two T cells.

General observations from the study: The study found TCR beta diversity correlated strongly with naive T cell percentage.

PCR was performed a second time for about 7 to 12 cycles using a sample-barcoded 5' primer and a J-beta primer mix. No fewer than 3 million CDR3-containing paired-end reads came from each sample. TCRdb used MiXCR to reprocess the 5' RACE reads, holding one entry per CDR3 protein. The table includes 980,000 or so distinct CDR3 sequences, around 46% detected once. The extraction recovered at least 5.5 micrograms of total RNA per sample. Trimming took 1 base from V and 2 from J, leaving 9 bases between them. The CDR3 extends over 14 amino acids. Germline V lookup: CDR1 DFQATT, CDR2 SNEGSKA (reference sequence). This clonotype appeared a few times. Its antigen remains unidentified.

The chain couples TRBV20-1 to TRBJ2-4, with D possibly matching TRBD2 (5 bases). The clonotype was recovered from a man aged 25 to 40 in good health. The specimen sequenced was blood. CDR3 DNA sequence: TGCAGTGCTAGAGCGGGGTGGCCCAAAAACATTCAGTACTTC. This sequence encodes CSARAGWPKNIQYF.